A selection of T cell receptor beta chains follows, all from one sample in a study of T cell changes during pregnancy in multiple sclerosis. Sequenced by immunoSEQ multiplex PCR; TCRdb stores in-frame clones only, minus some. The sample has approximately 48,000 clones; under 95% are singletons. The specimen was CD8+ T cells from peripheral blood mononuclear cells, collected before pregnancy. The receptors derive from a female donor with multiple sclerosis, enrolled in a pregnancy study. CDR3s include the opening cysteine and the closing phenylalanine or tryptophan. Fields, in order: V gene, J gene, clone size, D gene, CDR3 protein, CDR3 DNA. D genes are given only for firm matches. The listing skips clone size in some rows; elsewhere it reads once, few, many or a size class.

>TRBV5-6|TRBJ2-3|NA|TRBD2
CASLAGSPTDTQYF
TGTGCCAGTCTAGCGGGTTCCCCCACAGATACGCAGTATTTT
>TRBV12-5|TRBJ2-1|NA|NA
CASGLASDNEQFF
TGTGCTAGTGGTTTGGCCTCAGACAATGAGCAGTTCTTC
>TRBV18|TRBJ2-7|NA|NA
CASSPSGSYEQYF
TGTGCCAGCTCACCATCGGGATCCTACGAGCAGTACTTC
>TRBV6-5|TRBJ1-1|NA|NA
CASSYVIGSTEAFF
TGTGCCAGCAGTTATGTCATCGGGAGTACTGAAGCTTTCTTT
>TRBV15|TRBJ2-2|NA|NA
CATSRGANTGELFF
TGTGCCACCAGCAGAGGAGCGAACACCGGGGAGCTGTTTTTT
>TRBV6-1|TRBJ1-2|once|NA
CASDQVYGYTF
TGTGCCAGTGATCAGGTCTATGGCTACACCTTC
>TRBV11-2|TRBJ1-3|NA|TRBD1
CASSLTGGGNTIYF
TGTGCCAGCAGCTTGACAGGGGGAGGGAACACCATATATTTT
>TRBV7-2|TRBJ1-6|NA|NA
CASSLVAGDQSPLHF
TGTGCCAGCAGCTTAGTGGCAGGGGATCAATCACCCCTCCACTTT
>TRBV6-1|TRBJ1-3|NA|NA
CASSEGEDSSGNTIYF
TGTGCCAGCAGTGAGGGGGAGGATAGCTCTGGAAACACCATATATTTT
>TRBV6-4|TRBJ2-3|NA|NA
CASSDGAYKFPFTDTQYF
TGTGCCAGCAGTGACGGAGCCTACAAGTTTCCTTTCACAGATACGCAGTATTTT
>TRBV15|TRBJ2-1|NA|TRBD2
CATSVGPYSPQLAGGQSYNEQFF
TGTGCCACCAGCGTGGGCCCGTACAGTCCCCAACTAGCGGGGGGCCAATCGTACAATGAGCAGTTCTTC
>TRBV9|TRBJ2-1|NA|NA
CASSPSGPPQGHEQFF
TGTGCCAGCAGCCCCTCCGGCCCCCCCCAGGGGCATGAGCAGTTCTTC
>TRBV5-6|TRBJ1-2|NA|TRBD1
CASSIVGGGYTF
TGTGCCAGCAGCATTGTAGGGGGCGGCTACACCTTC
>TRBV19|TRBJ2-3|NA|NA
CASSQGGDTQYF
TGTGCCAGTAGCCAAGGAGGAGATACGCAGTATTTT
>TRBV19|TRBJ1-1|few|NA
CASSIEAMNTEAFF
TGTGCCAGTAGTATAGAAGCTATGAACACTGAAGCTTTCTTT
>TRBV19|TRBJ1-1|NA|NA
CASSRTVQHTEAFF
TGTGCCAGTAGTCGGACAGTTCAACACACTGAAGCTTTCTTT
>TRBV4-1|TRBJ2-1|NA|NA
CASSQHGDPVYNEQFF
TGCGCCAGCAGCCAACATGGAGATCCGGTTTACAATGAGCAGTTCTTC
>TRBV6-1|TRBJ1-2|NA|TRBD1
CASSETTGGYYGYTF
TGTGCCAGCAGTGAAACAACAGGGGGGTACTATGGCTACACCTTC
>TRBV10-3|TRBJ1-2|NA|TRBD1
CAIRVPGQEFTNYGYTF
TGTGCCATCAGGGTCCCGGGACAGGAATTTACTAACTATGGCTACACCTTC
>TRBV19|TRBJ2-7|NA|NA
CASSIWGPRPYEQYF
TGTGCCAGTAGTATTTGGGGCCCTAGGCCCTACGAGCAGTACTTC
>TRBV19|TRBJ2-7|NA|TRBD1
CASTGQGYEQYF
TGTGCCAGCACGGGACAGGGCTACGAGCAGTACTTC
>TRBV12-5|TRBJ2-5|NA|TRBD1
CASGEPGQVETQYF
TGTGCTAGTGGTGAACCGGGACAGGTAGAGACCCAGTACTTC
>TRBV6-5|TRBJ2-1|NA|NA
CASSQTGPNEQFF
TGTGCCAGCAGCCAGACAGGCCCCAATGAGCAGTTCTTC
>TRBV5-4|TRBJ2-5|NA|TRBD2
CASSQERGGQETQYF
TGTGCCAGCAGCCAAGAGCGGGGGGGCCAAGAGACCCAGTACTTC
>TRBV10-1|TRBJ1-5|NA|NA
CASRSVRQPQHF
TGCGCCAGCCGGTCTGTCCGTCAGCCCCAGCATTTT
>TRBV5-6|TRBJ1-2|NA|NA
CASSLGEGVPYGYTF
TGTGCCAGCAGCTTGGGAGAGGGGGTCCCCTATGGCTACACCTTC
>TRBV4-1|TRBJ1-2|NA|TRBD1
CASSPAGGAQYGYTF
TGCGCCAGCAGCCCGGCAGGGGGCGCCCAATATGGCTACACCTTC
>TRBV5-1|TRBJ2-5|NA|TRBD2
CASSPGGVETQYF
TGCGCCAGCAGCCCGGGAGGGGTGGAGACCCAGTACTTC
>TRBV10-3|TRBJ1-3|NA|NA
CAISRQDSGNTIYF
TGTGCCATCAGTCGACAGGACTCTGGAAACACCATATATTTT
>TRBV13|TRBJ1-3|NA|NA
CASSLGRGLDSGNTIYF
TGTGCCAGCAGCTTAGGAAGGGGGTTGGACTCTGGAAACACCATATATTTT
>TRBV13|TRBJ2-1|NA|TRBD2
CASSLLAGYNEQFF
TGTGCCAGCAGCTTACTAGCGGGGTACAATGAGCAGTTCTTC
>TRBV13|TRBJ1-1|once|TRBD1
CASSDGQGGGWTEAFF
TGTGCCAGCAGCGACGGACAGGGCGGGGGATGGACTGAAGCTTTCTTT
>TRBV9|TRBJ1-1|NA|NA
CASSTGTEAFF
TGTGCCAGCAGTACCGGCACTGAAGCTTTCTTT
>TRBV30|TRBJ2-7|NA|TRBD2
CAWSDGTRVYEQYF
TGTGCCTGGAGTGATGGGACTAGGGTATACGAGCAGTACTTC
>TRBV19|TRBJ2-7|NA|NA
CASSIGTAEQYF
TGTGCCAGTAGTATAGGGACAGCCGAGCAGTACTTC
>TRBV14|TRBJ1-2|once|NA
CASSQGTNYGYTF
TGTGCCAGCAGCCAAGGGACAAACTATGGCTACACCTTC
>TRBV4-3|TRBJ2-2|NA|NA
CASSPLLGAAGELFF
TGCGCCAGCAGCCCGCTTTTGGGGGCTGCCGGGGAGCTGTTTTTT
>TRBV27|TRBJ1-5|NA|TRBD1
CASWGQNQPQHF
TGTGCCAGCTGGGGACAGAATCAGCCCCAGCATTTT
>TRBV6-1|TRBJ2-5|few|NA
CASSELSGNQETQYF
TGTGCCAGCAGTGAATTGTCAGGGAACCAAGAGACCCAGTACTTC
>TRBV7-3|TRBJ2-3|NA|TRBD2
CASSLGLRGATDTQYF
TGTGCCAGCAGCTTAGGGTTGCGGGGGGCCACAGATACGCAGTATTTT
>TRBV9|TRBJ1-2|NA|NA
CASSVEGTGPYGYTF
TGTGCCAGCAGCGTAGAAGGAACAGGGCCCTATGGCTACACCTTC
>TRBV11-1|TRBJ1-1|NA|NA
CASSLEGGIGTEAFF
TGTGCCAGCAGCTTAGAAGGGGGTATAGGCACTGAAGCTTTCTTT
>TRBV13|TRBJ2-3|NA|NA
CASSLGRADTQYF
TGTGCCAGCAGCTTAGGGAGAGCGGATACGCAGTATTTT
>TRBV9|TRBJ2-5|NA|NA
CASSSTRQAKETQYF
TGTGCCAGCAGCTCTACACGACAGGCCAAAGAGACCCAGTACTTC
>TRBV7-9|TRBJ2-7|NA|TRBD1
CASSPRQGAPSYEQYF
TGTGCCAGCAGCCCTCGACAGGGAGCTCCCTCCTACGAGCAGTACTTC
>TRBV4-3|TRBJ1-2|NA|NA
CASSPYETASIYGYTF
TGCGCCAGCAGCCCGTACGAGACAGCCAGCATTTATGGCTACACCTTC
>TRBV25-1|TRBJ2-5|NA|NA
CASSEFGFQETQYF
TGTGCCAGCAGTGAATTCGGGTTCCAAGAGACCCAGTACTTC
>TRBV14|TRBJ2-1|few|NA
CASSRAIDEQFF
TGTGCCAGCAGCCGTGCGATTGATGAGCAGTTCTTC
>TRBV9|TRBJ2-7|NA|NA
CASSGTVPHEQYF
TGTGCCAGCAGCGGCACAGTCCCCCACGAGCAGTACTTC
>TRBV7-8|TRBJ1-4|NA|TRBD1
CASSLATGANEKLFF
TGTGCCAGCAGCTTAGCGACAGGGGCTAATGAAAAACTGTTTTTT
>TRBV14|TRBJ2-7|once|NA
CASSQGGAGYEQYF
TGTGCCAGCAGCCAAGGGGGAGCGGGTTACGAGCAGTACTTC
>TRBV6-5|TRBJ2-7|NA|NA
CASSNQLGAIYEQYF
TGTGCCAGCAGCAACCAATTGGGGGCGATATACGAGCAGTACTTC
>TRBV2|TRBJ2-1|NA|NA
CASSSDTDLYNEQFF
TGTGCCAGCTCCTCCGACACCGACCTTTACAATGAGCAGTTCTTC